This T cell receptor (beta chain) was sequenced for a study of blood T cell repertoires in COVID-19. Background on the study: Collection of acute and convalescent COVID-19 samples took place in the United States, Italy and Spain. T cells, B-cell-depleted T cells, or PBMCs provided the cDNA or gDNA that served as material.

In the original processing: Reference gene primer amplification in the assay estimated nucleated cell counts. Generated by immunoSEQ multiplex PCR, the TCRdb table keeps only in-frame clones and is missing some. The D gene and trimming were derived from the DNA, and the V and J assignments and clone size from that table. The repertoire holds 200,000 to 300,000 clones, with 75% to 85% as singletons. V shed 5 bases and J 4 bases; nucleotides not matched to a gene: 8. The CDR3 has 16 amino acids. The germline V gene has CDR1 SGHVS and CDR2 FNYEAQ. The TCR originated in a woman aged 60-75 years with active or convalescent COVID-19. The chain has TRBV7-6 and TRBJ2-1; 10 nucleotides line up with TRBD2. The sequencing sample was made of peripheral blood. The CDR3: CASSPKLAGIYNEQFF. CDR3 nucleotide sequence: TGTGCCAGCAGCCCCAAACTAGCGGGGATTTACAATGAGCAGTTCTTC.